These 27 T cell receptor beta chains were sequenced from one sample in a study of Ad26.COV2.S vaccination and SARS-CoV-2 variants. Treatment specified: some 20 received Ad26.COV2.S at low or high dose, single or two shots; about 5 received placebo; per-sample allocation not given. The samples date from day 63 after the first vaccine or placebo injection. Libraries were prepared by immunoSEQ multiplex PCR; TCRdb keeps only in-frame clonotypes and omits some of them. This sample has a few hundred thousand clones, with roughly 90% found just once. The source was peripheral blood, collected in a trial of Ad26.COV2.S vaccine versus placebo. These receptors were collected from a person aged 18-60 years who received the Ad26.COV2.S COVID-19 vaccine or a placebo.

This rearrangement joins TRBV6-5 to TRBJ2-1, with 8 bases matching TRBD1. CDR1 and CDR2 from the germline V gene are MNHEY and SVGAGI. The CDR3 consists of 14 residues. V lost 9 bases, J lost 6 bases, and 10 bases stayed unmatched. The CDR3 DNA follows: TGTGCCAGTTTAGGACAGGGAGGTAGCAATGAGCAGTTCTTC. Translation gives CASLGQGGSNEQFF.

The chain links TRBV29-1 to TRBJ2-5, with D possibly TRBD2 on 5 matching bases. V lost 0 bases and J lost 5, with 13 bases in between. This CDR3 region has 14 residues. Germline V gene sequence: CDR1 SQVTM, CDR2 ANQGSEA. The CDR3 DNA is TGCAGCGTTGAAGATCGGGATTGGTACGAGACCCAGTACTTC. Encoded protein: CSVEDRDWYETQYF.

CDR3 sequence: CASSQAQLNTEAFF. CDR3 DNA sequence: TGTGCCAGCAGCCAAGCTCAGCTGAACACTGAAGCTTTCTTT. The chain joins TRBV3-1 (or the pseudogene TRBV3-2) to TRBJ1-1; D gene ambiguous. Germline V lookup: CDR1 LGHDT, CDR2 YNNKEL (reference sequence). The length of the CDR3 is 14 residues. Trimming left V 1 base short and J 0 bases short, with 6 bases between.

DNA for the CDR3: TGTGCCAGCACCCTTAATCCAGAGACGAACACCGGGGAGCTGTTTTTT. The encoded protein is CASTLNPETNTGELFF. The chain combines TRBV5-5 with TRBJ2-2; D gene unclear. The CDR3 runs to 16 residues. From germline, CDR1 is SGHKS and CDR2 YYEKEE (reference sequence). V shed 6 bases and J shed 0 bases, with 15 bases lying between them. The whole variable domain, remainder taken from reference TRBV5-5 and TRBJ2-2, is DAGVTQSPTHLIKTRGQQVTLRCSPISGHKSVSWYQQVLGQGPQFIFQYYEKEERGRGNFPDRFSARQFPNYSSELNVNALLLGDSALYLCASTLNPETNTGELFFGEGSRLTVL.

This clone was detected a few times. The chain uses TRBV4-1 and TRBJ2-1; TRBD1 might be the D (6 bases). The CDR3 length is 14 residues. Per the germline V gene, CDR1 is MGHRA and CDR2 is YSYEKL. Deletions cut 1 base from V and 2 bases from J, with 6 bases between. The DNA of the CDR3 is TGCGCCAGCAGCCAAGGACAGGCCTACAATGAGCAGTTCTTC. This sequence encodes CASSQGQAYNEQFF.

As to this clone: One end of the junction varies from germline; a read error may be responsible. The chain uses TRBV7-9 and TRBJ2-1, with 11 bases matching TRBD2. The CDR3 is made up of 14 amino acids. Germline V gene sequence: CDR1 SEHNR, CDR2 FQNEAQ (reference sequence). DNA of the CDR3: TGTGCCAGCAGCGTAGCGGGGGGGTACAATGAGCAGTTCTTC. Protein product: CASSVAGGYNEQFF.

Only one count was recorded for this clone. The same CDR3 also results from other DNA sequences found in this sample. The J gene is TRBJ2-5, the V gene TRBV18, with D possibly TRBD1 on 6 matching bases. CDR1 is KGHSH and CDR2 is LQKENI in the germline V gene. The CDR3 extends over 14 amino acids. Trimming removed 2 bases at V and 1 base at J, with 8 bases between. The CDR3 here is CASSPGGGQETQYF. Written as DNA, the CDR3 is TGTGCCAGCTCACCAGGGGGCGGCCAAGAGACCCAGTACTTC.

The chain is built from TRBV11-2 and TRBJ2-2; 7 nucleotides line up with TRBD2. This CDR3 is built from 16 residues. Germline-derived CDR1 and CDR2 are SGHAT and FQNNGV. Trimming cost V 1 base and J 5 bases; bases outside gene matches: 7. In DNA form, the CDR3 reads TGTGCCAGCAGCTTAGTATCCGGGGGGTCGACCGGGGAGCTGTTTTTT. Translated, it gives CASSLVSGGSTGELFF.

The CDR3 DNA follows: TGCGCCAGCAGCCAAACCGCTACCCGTGAAAAACTGTTTTTT. This gives the protein CASSQTATREKLFF. J is TRBJ1-4 and V is TRBV4-3, with D unclear. The CDR3 consists of 14 residues. The V gene lost 2 bases and the J gene lost 7 bases, with 11 bases spanning the gap. The germline CDR1 and CDR2 sequences are LGHNA and YSLEER.

The chain is built from TRBV9 and TRBJ1-4; D possibly corresponds to TRBD1 (5 bases). The germline V gene encodes CDR1 SGDLS and CDR2 YYNGEE. Trimming left V 3 bases short and J 5 bases short, with 14 bases between. The CDR3 runs 15 residues. As DNA, the CDR3 is TGTGCCAGCAGCGAAGCAGCCGGGGGAAATGAAAAACTGTTTTTT. Encoded protein: CASSEAAGGNEKLFF.

The rearrangement uses TRBV15 and TRBJ1-5, with D unclear. Trimming took off 0 bases at V and 4 bases at J, with 13 bases between the two ends. Germline assignment: CDR1 LNHNV and CDR2 YYDKDF (reference sequence). The CDR3 loop spans 16 amino acids. The CDR3, as DNA: TGTGCCACCAGCAGAGATCGATGGCAGGCGAATCAGCCCCAGCATTTT. Translated: CATSRDRWQANQPQHF.

The sample holds one count of this clone. The J gene is TRBJ2-1, the V gene TRBV12-3 or TRBV12-4; 7 positions match TRBD2. Unmatched junction bases numbered 3, after V lost 2 bases and J lost 8 bases. CDR3 length: 13 amino acids. For the CDR3, the DNA is TGTGCCAGCAGTTTATGGGGAGGGCATGAGCAGTTCTTC. Its protein product is CASSLWGGHEQFF.

This clone came up once. This sequence joins TRBV23-1 and TRBJ2-7; TRBD1 or TRBD2 may be the D gene (6 bases each). TRBV23-1 is given ORF status, its function remaining uncertain. The ends were cut back, 2 bases at V and 5 bases at J, with 19 bases in the middle. The CDR3 is made up of 16 amino acids. In DNA, the CDR3 is TGCGCCAGCAGTCAAACGCTCGGGGGCGTATGGGACGAGCAGTACTTC. It is translated as CASSQTLGGVWDEQYF.

CDR3 bases: TGTGCCAGCAGCTTATCCAGTGCGAACACCGGGGAGCTGTTTTTT. This sequence encodes CASSLSSANTGELFF. The chain combines TRBV7-3 with TRBJ2-2, with D unresolved. V dropped 2 bases and J dropped 0 bases, with 7 bases sitting between them. CDR1 and CDR2 (germline): SGHTA, FQGTGA. This CDR3 has 15 amino acids.

J is TRBJ2-1 and V is TRBV5-1; D is uncertain. Trimming pared 1 base from V and 16 bases from J, leaving 12 bases between. The CDR3 length is 11 residues. Germline lookup yields CDR1 SGHRS and CDR2 YFSETQ. In nucleotides, the CDR3 is TGCGCCAGCAGCTTGAAGGGTAGCCGTTTCTTC. The encoded protein is CASSLKGSRFF.

The chain employs TRBV28 and TRBJ2-3; 7 bases line up with TRBD1. After removal of 2 bases from V and 2 bases from J, the junction contained 10 bases not matched to a gene. The CDR3 loop spans 17 amino acids. Per germline, CDR1 MDHEN and CDR2 SYDVKM. The chain's CDR3 is CASSLGGGTAFTDTQYF. CDR3 DNA sequence: TGTGCCAGCAGTTTAGGTGGTGGGACAGCATTCACAGATACGCAGTATTTT.

This clone was counted a few times. CDR3 amino acids: CASSWNSGLGYTF. The CDR3 coding sequence is TGCGCCAGCAGCTGGAACTCGGGACTTGGCTACACCTTC. The chain links TRBV4-1 to TRBJ1-2; tentatively, D is TRBD1 (5 bases). The germline V gene encodes CDR1 MGHRA and CDR2 YSYEKL. V shed 5 bases and J shed 7 bases, with 14 bases lying between them. The CDR3 has 13 residues.

In its sample, this clone was seen a few times. The chain couples TRBV28 to TRBJ1-6, with 9 bases aligning to TRBD1. The CDR3 has 12 amino acids. With V trimmed by 7 bases and J by 14 bases, 6 bases remained unmatched. CDR1 is MDHEN, CDR2 SYDVKM, per germline. The CDR3 loop reads CASKTGGTTLHF. The CDR3 nucleotides read TGTGCCAGCAAGACAGGGGGGACAACCCTCCACTTT.

The chain employs TRBV2 and TRBJ2-5; 8 positions agree with TRBD2. From germline, CDR1 is SNHLY and CDR2 FYNNEI. The CDR3 runs to 17 residues. The ends lost 7 bases at V and 1 base at J; junction bases unmatched: 14. The chain's CDR3 is CASKGRSILAAQETQYF. CDR3 DNA: TGTGCCAGCAAAGGTCGAAGCATACTAGCGGCCCAAGAGACCCAGTACTTC.

The chain's CDR3 is CASSLDFRIQETQYF. CDR3 nucleotide sequence: TGTGCCAGCAGCTTAGATTTTCGGATCCAAGAGACCCAGTACTTC. This chain links TRBV7-2 with TRBJ2-5, with no clear D. Germline CDR1 SGHTA, CDR2 FQGNSA. V was pared by 1 base and J by 1 base, with 10 bases between. This CDR3 contains 15 residues.

The rearrangement joins TRBV5-1 to TRBJ1-1; weak D call: TRBD1 (5 bases). Trimming took 2 bases from V and 4 from J, leaving 12 bases between them. Germline-derived CDR1 and CDR2 are SGHRS and YFSETQ. CDR3 length: 14 amino acids. CDR3 region: CASSFPGSGTEAFF. The CDR3 coding sequence is TGCGCCAGCAGCTTTCCAGGGTCGGGCACTGAAGCTTTCTTT.

The chain recombines TRBV18 with TRBJ2-1, with 7 bases aligning to TRBD2. CDR3 size: 16 residues. Germline CDR1 KGHSH, CDR2 LQKENI. With V trimmed by 3 bases and J by 3 bases, 8 bases remained unmatched. This CDR3 is CASSPSGGDHYNEQFF. The DNA of the CDR3 is TGTGCCAGCTCACCTAGTGGGGGGGACCACTACAATGAGCAGTTCTTC.

J is TRBJ1-6 and V is TRBV7-2; TRBD1 matches at 10 bases. J lost 3 bases, V lost 3 bases, and 11 bases had no gene match. CDR1 is SGHTA, CDR2 FQGNSA, per germline. CDR3 length: 19 amino acids. CDR3 coding DNA: TGTGCCAGCAGCTTGGGACAGGGGAGGTTTACGGGCTATAATTCACCCCTCCACTTT. Residues: CASSLGQGRFTGYNSPLHF.

This chain uses TRBV13 with TRBJ2-5; no definite D call. Germline V gives CDR1 PRHDT, CDR2 FYEKMQ (reference sequence). The CDR3 is 11 residues long. V was cut by 2 bases and J by 2 bases, with 0 bases left in between. The CDR3 sequence: CASSLQETQYF. CDR3 DNA: TGTGCCAGCAGCTTACAAGAGACCCAGTACTTC.

The chain links TRBV19 to TRBJ2-1, with 8 bases aligning to TRBD1. V gave up 6 bases and J gave up 8 bases; unmatched junction bases: 6. Germline CDR1 is LNHDA and CDR2 is SQIVND (reference sequence). This CDR3 comprises 13 residues. The CDR3 DNA reads TGTGCCAGTAGGACAGGGGCGAGGGATGAGCAGTTCTTC. Translated: CASRTGARDEQFF.

The chain recombines TRBV11-3 with TRBJ2-1; the D is unclear. Germline lookup yields CDR1 SGHNT and CDR2 YENEEA. The CDR3 is 16 amino acids. V dropped 0 bases and J dropped 3 bases, with 12 bases sitting between them. CDR3 in amino acids: CASSLDFGGSYNEQFF. CDR3 bases: TGTGCCAGCAGCTTAGATTTCGGTGGTAGCTACAATGAGCAGTTCTTC. The variable domain in full, with the rest retrieved from reference TRBV11-3 and TRBJ2-1, is EAGVVQSPRYKIIEKKQPVAFWCNPISGHNTLYWYLQNLGQGPELLIRYENEEAVDDSQLPKDRFSAERLKGVDSTLKIQPAELGDSAVYLCASSLDFGGSYNEQFFGPGTRLTVL.

The chain recombines TRBV5-1 with TRBJ2-1; D is undetermined. V lost 0 bases and J 0 bases, leaving 7 bases between the germline ends. The germline CDR1 and CDR2 sequences are SGHRS and YFSETQ. The CDR3 is made up of 15 amino acids. The CDR3 loop is CASSLEPSSYNEQFF. DNA for the CDR3: TGCGCCAGCAGCTTGGAGCCTAGCTCCTACAATGAGCAGTTCTTC.